These 17 T cell receptor beta chains were all obtained from the same sample, sequenced in a study of shared clonotypes between healthy human individuals. Positive CCR7 selection of CD45RO-negative cells yielded the naive CD8 cells, and terminally differentiated effector memory CD45RA+ cells were excluded. The assay was immunoSEQ multiplex PCR, and TCRdb's table has in-frame clones only and misses some. This table has approximately 1.9 million clones, 80% to 95% appearing once. The sequenced material came from naive CD8+ T cells from PBMCs. These receptors all stem from a man between 18 and 29 years old in good health. Some clones in this sample may be carry-over from other donors' samples.

CDR3 in DNA: TGTGCCAGTAGTATAGCGGCAGGGTTTTTGACTGAAGCTTTCTTT. Amino acid sequence: CASSIAAGFLTEAFF. The chain recombines TRBV19 with TRBJ1-1; weak D call: TRBD1 (5 bases). V was shortened by 1 base and J by 5 bases, with 14 bases between the two germline ends. The CDR3 is 15 amino acids. The V gene's germline CDR1 is LNHDA and CDR2 SQIVND (reference sequence).

The V call is TRBV13, the J call TRBJ2-6; D unclear. The ends were cut back, 4 bases at V and 0 bases at J, with 7 bases in the middle. The CDR3 length is 15 residues. CDR1 is PRHDT, CDR2 FYEKMQ, per germline (reference sequence). CDR3 nucleotide sequence: TGTGCCAGCAGCTCAACCTACTCTGGGGCCAACGTCCTGACTTTC. This sequence encodes CASSSTYSGANVLTF.

This clone was seen more than once but under ten times. This sample also contains other DNA sequences that code for the same CDR3. The V and J genes are TRBV28 and TRBJ1-1; no firm D call. Germline V gene lookup returns CDR1 MDHEN and CDR2 SYDVKM. Trimming removed 2 bases at V and 1 base at J, with 5 bases between. The CDR3 length is 13 residues. CDR3 DNA: TGTGCCAGCAGTTTAACCTGGAACACTGAAGCTTTCTTT. Translated: CASSLTWNTEAFF.

This sequence joins TRBV29-1 and TRBJ1-2, with TRBD1 matching 8 bases. CDR1 is SQVTM, CDR2 ANQGSEA, per germline. This CDR3 spans 12 amino acids. Trimming cost V 7 bases and J 5 bases; bases outside gene matches: 6. The CDR3 loop is CSATDRGYGYTF. The CDR3 nucleotides are TGCAGCGCCACTGACAGGGGATATGGCTACACCTTC. The variable domain in full, completed from reference TRBV29-1 and TRBJ1-2, reads SAVISQKPSRDICQRGTSLTIQCQVDSQVTMMFWYRQQPGQSLTLIATANQGSEATYESGFVIDKFPISRPNLTFSTLTVSNMSPEDSSIYLCSATDRGYGYTFGSGTRLTVV.

In DNA, the CDR3 is TGTGCCAGTAGTCCCGTGGGGACACTAAAATTGAACACTGAAGCTTTCTTT. Protein: CASSPVGTLKLNTEAFF. V usage is TRBV19 and J usage is TRBJ1-1; the D gene is possibly TRBD1 (6 bases). Germline CDR1 LNHDA, CDR2 SQIVND (reference sequence). Trimming stripped 5 bases from V and 0 bases from J, with 19 bases between. The CDR3 contains 17 residues.

V is TRBV30 and J is TRBJ2-3; 8 positions match TRBD2. The germline V gene encodes CDR1 GTSNPN and CDR2 SVGIG (reference sequence). This CDR3 has 16 residues. V shed 7 bases, J shed 2 bases, and the junction held 14 bases outside the gene matches. The CDR3 spells CASEYIERESTDTQYF. The DNA for the CDR3 is TGTGCCTCCGAATACATAGAGCGGGAGTCCACAGATACGCAGTATTTT.

The V call is TRBV11-2, the J call TRBJ2-1; 8 positions match TRBD1. CDR3 length: 15 amino acids. With V trimmed by 2 bases and J by 6 bases, 6 bases remained unmatched. The germline CDR1 and CDR2 sequences are SGHAT and FQNNGV. CDR3 nucleotide sequence: TGTGCCAGCAGCTTAAGCAGGACAGGGACCAATGAGCAGTTCTTC. Translation gives CASSLSRTGTNEQFF. The variable domain in full, with the rest retrieved from reference TRBV11-2 and TRBJ2-1, is EAGVAQSPRYKIIEKRQSVAFWCNPISGHATLYWYQQILGQGPKLLIQFQNNGVVDDSQLPKDRFSAERLKGVDSTLKIQPAKLEDSAVYLCASSLSRTGTNEQFFGPGTRLTVL.

CDR3 loop: CASSMVGRNQPQHF. CDR3 bases: TGTGCCAGTAGTATGGTGGGTCGCAATCAGCCCCAGCATTTT. The V and J genes are TRBV19 and TRBJ1-5, with D unresolved. The V end was cut by 3 bases, the J end by 2 bases, with 8 bases between. The CDR3 covers 14 residues. Per germline, CDR1 LNHDA and CDR2 SQIVND (reference sequence).

This chain links TRBV9 with TRBJ2-7, with D tentatively TRBD2 (6 bases). This CDR3 spans 15 amino acids. Trimming pared 1 base from V and 5 bases from J, leaving 16 bases between. Germline-derived CDR1 and CDR2 are SGDLS and YYNGEE. CDR3 sequence reads: CASSVIGLLSHEQYF. CDR3 bases: TGTGCCAGCAGCGTAATAGGACTACTGTCCCACGAGCAGTACTTC.

J is TRBJ2-1 and V is TRBV27; 12 nucleotides match TRBD2. V lost 7 bases, J lost 9 bases, and 7 bases stayed unmatched. The CDR3 has 14 amino acids. In germline, CDR1 is MNHEY, CDR2 SMNVEV (reference sequence). The CDR3 nucleotides read TGTGCCAGCATGCCTAGCGGGAGGGCCGGTGAGCAGTTCTTC. This codes for CASMPSGRAGEQFF.

The chain links TRBV9 to TRBJ2-2, with D possibly being TRBD1 (5 bases). CDR3 length: 13 amino acids. Looked up from germline, CDR1 is SGDLS and CDR2 is YYNGEE. V was pared by 3 bases and J by 4 bases, with 7 bases between. The CDR3 DNA sequence: TGTGCCAGCAGCGCGACAGCCACCGGGGAGCTGTTTTTT. This sequence encodes CASSATATGELFF.

This clone was detected once. The sample holds other DNA sequences that translate to the same CDR3. This chain connects TRBV19 to TRBJ2-7, with 9 positions matching TRBD1. There are 15 residues in the CDR3. Looked up from germline, CDR1 is LNHDA and CDR2 is SQIVND (reference sequence). V trimming: 5 bases; J trimming: 1 base; junction bases outside the gene matches: 6. The CDR3 DNA follows: TGTGCCAGTAGTCCTGGGACAGGGAATTCCTACGAGCAGTACTTC. Protein sequence: CASSPGTGNSYEQYF.

This CDR3 is CASSSLGGADEQFF. Written as DNA, the CDR3 is TGTGCCAGCAGTTCCCTCGGGGGAGCCGATGAGCAGTTCTTC. The V gene is TRBV27, the J gene TRBJ2-1, with D possibly being TRBD2 (6 bases). Germline V gene sequence: CDR1 MNHEY, CDR2 SMNVEV (reference sequence). This CDR3 is built from 14 residues. Trimming took 4 bases from V and 8 from J, leaving 15 bases between them.

The chain combines TRBV2 with TRBJ1-5, with D uncertain. Germline CDR1 SNHLY, CDR2 FYNNEI. The CDR3 is made up of 14 amino acids. Trimming took 10 bases from V and 1 from J, leaving 14 bases between them. The CDR3 here is CATRWEGSNQPQHF. For the CDR3, the DNA is TGTGCCACCCGGTGGGAAGGCAGCAATCAGCCCCAGCATTTT.

This chain uses TRBV27 with TRBJ2-7, with TRBD2 matching over 9 bases. CDR1 and CDR2 (germline): MNHEY, SMNVEV (reference sequence). The trim removed 2 bases at V and 7 bases at J, leaving 6 bases unmatched. This CDR3 contains 14 residues. In DNA, the CDR3 is TGTGCCAGCAGTTTACTAGCGGGGTTCTCAGAGCAGTACTTC. Its protein is CASSLLAGFSEQYF.

This chain uses TRBV27 with TRBJ1-4; no clear D gene. The CDR3 runs to 14 residues. Germline lookup yields CDR1 MNHEY and CDR2 SMNVEV (reference sequence). The V gene lost 3 bases and the J gene lost 7 bases, with 12 bases spanning the gap. CDR3 coding DNA: TGTGCCAGCAGTTTTGGTCCCCTCAGTGAAAAACTGTTTTTT. The encoded protein is CASSFGPLSEKLFF.

The V gene is TRBV9, the J gene TRBJ1-1; D is possibly TRBD1 (6 bases). This CDR3 spans 14 amino acids. Germline CDR1 and CDR2: SGDLS and YYNGEE. V was trimmed by 3 bases and J by 8 bases, leaving 17 bases between them. Here the CDR3 DNA reads TGTGCCAGCAGCGCGAGAAACAGGGTCGGAGAAGCTTTCTTT. Translating gives CASSARNRVGEAFF.